The 15 T cell receptor beta chains listed next were all sequenced from one sample in a study of Ad26.COV2.S vaccination and SARS-CoV-2 variants. TCRdb's copy holds only in-frame clones and misses some; the assay was immunoSEQ multiplex PCR. Of approximately 350,000 clones listed, around 87% are singletons. Treatment meaning: some 20 received Ad26.COV2.S at low or high dose, single or two shots; a few received placebo; per-sample allocation not given. Repertoires come from day 63 after the first vaccine or placebo injection. The sequencing here drew on peripheral blood, taken in a trial of Ad26.COV2.S vaccine versus placebo. Receptors originate from a person aged 18 to 59 who received the Ad26.COV2.S COVID-19 vaccine or a placebo.

The CDR3 loop is CASSHTPGQLPGTGELFF. As DNA, the CDR3 is TGTGCCAGCAGCCACACCCCGGGACAACTCCCTGGCACCGGGGAGCTGTTTTTT. The chain is built from TRBV7-2 and TRBJ2-2, with D perhaps matching TRBD1 (6 bases). Trimming shortened V by 5 bases and J by 4 bases, and 23 bases separated the two germline ends. This CDR3 is 18 amino acids long. Germline assignment: CDR1 SGHTA and CDR2 FQGNSA.

This chain connects TRBV5-1 to TRBJ1-1; 7 bases agree with TRBD1. This CDR3 contains 14 residues. With V trimmed by 2 bases and J by 5 bases, 6 bases remained unmatched. CDR1 and CDR2 (germline): SGHRS, YFSETQ. CDR3 amino acids: CASSFEGARTEAFF. The CDR3 nucleotides read TGCGCCAGCAGCTTTGAGGGGGCGCGAACTGAAGCTTTCTTT.

As for this clone: The junction and the germline gene differ at one end; a read error may be behind it. The chain uses TRBV9 and TRBJ2-7; D is tentatively TRBD1 or TRBD2 (5 bases each). The CDR3 runs 15 residues. The germline CDR1 and CDR2 sequences are SGDLS and YYNGEE. Here the CDR3 DNA reads TGTGCCAGCAGCGTAGGGGGGTCCGGTTCCTTCGAGCAGTACTTC. As protein: CASSVGGSGSFEQYF.

Worth noting for this clone: Other nucleotide sequences from this sample produce the same CDR3. The CDR3 here is CASSVVGGSYEQYF. The CDR3 coding sequence is TGTGCCAGCAGCGTAGTGGGAGGTAGCTACGAGCAGTACTTC. This chain uses TRBV9 with TRBJ2-7; TRBD2 is a possible D gene (6 bases). The V and J ends lost 0 bases and 3 bases respectively, with 10 bases between them. This CDR3 region has 14 residues. Looked up from germline, CDR1 is SGDLS and CDR2 is YYNGEE. The full variable domain, with the rest looked up from reference TRBV9 and TRBJ2-7, is DSGVTQTPKHLITATGQRVTLRCSPRSGDLSVYWYQQSLDQGLQFLIQYYNGEERAKGNILERFSAQQFPDLHSELNLSSLELGDSALYFCASSVVGGSYEQYFGPGTRLTVT.

This chain links TRBV18 with TRBJ2-5, with TRBD1 identical over 9 bases. Germline values: CDR1 KGHSH, CDR2 LQKENI. This CDR3 region has 15 residues. V shed 2 bases and J 4 bases; nucleotides not matched to a gene: 5. The CDR3: CASSPTTGGGETQYF. The CDR3 region has the DNA TGTGCCAGCTCACCAACGACAGGGGGTGGAGAGACCCAGTACTTC.

In its sample, this clone was seen a few times. CDR3 sequence: CASSMRGQGIQPQHF. The CDR3 nucleotides read TGTGCCAGTAGTATGAGGGGACAGGGTATTCAGCCCCAGCATTTT. The chain carries TRBV19 and TRBJ1-5; 9 nucleotides match TRBD1. This CDR3 has 15 amino acids. From germline, CDR1 is LNHDA and CDR2 SQIVND (reference sequence). The V segment lost 3 bases and the J segment 6 bases; nucleotides outside the gene matches: 6.

The genes are TRBV5-3 and TRBJ2-5; D is undetermined. TRBV5-3 is known as an ORF, though its function is uncertain. Trimming took off 0 bases at V and 2 bases at J, with 14 bases between the two ends. There are 16 residues in the CDR3. CDR3 sequence: CARSLEFRAEQETQYF. The CDR3 DNA reads TGTGCCAGAAGCTTGGAATTTAGGGCAGAACAAGAGACCCAGTACTTC.

The chain carries TRBV6-5 and TRBJ2-2; D is undetermined. The CDR3 is 13 residues long. Germline V gene data show CDR1 as MNHEY and CDR2 as SVGAGI. Trimming shortened V by 5 bases and J by 5 bases, and 9 bases separated the two germline ends. CDR3 sequence: CASSRGRTGELFF. The CDR3 DNA sequence: TGTGCCAGCAGTAGAGGCAGGACCGGGGAGCTGTTTTTT.

The CDR3: CASSQDRTGGLVNEQFF. The CDR3 DNA reads TGTGCCAGCAGCCAAGATAGAACGGGGGGGCTGGTAAATGAGCAGTTCTTC. This chain joins TRBV4-2 and TRBJ2-1; 8 bases line up with TRBD2. Germline CDR1 LGHNA, CDR2 YNFKEQ. The V gene end was trimmed by 0 bases and the J gene end by 7 bases; junction bases not matched to a gene: 11. The CDR3 sequence is 17 residues long.

This clone was counted once. The rearrangement uses TRBV5-1 and TRBJ2-2; a weak D match, TRBD1 (6 bases). Germline V gene lookup returns CDR1 SGHRS and CDR2 YFSETQ. The CDR3 spans 15 residues. Trimming left V 1 base short and J 4 bases short, with 11 bases between. CDR3 nucleotides: TGCGCCAGCAGCTTGCCGACAGGACTCACCGGGGAGCTGTTTTTT. Protein product: CASSLPTGLTGELFF.

This clone showed up just a few times. The chain carries TRBV18 and TRBJ2-5, with TRBD1 identical over 9 bases. V lost 2 bases to trimming and J lost 3 bases; unmatched junction nucleotides: 1. Germline CDR1 KGHSH, CDR2 LQKENI. The CDR3 is made up of 14 amino acids. The CDR3 region has the DNA TGTGCCAGCTCACCAAGGACAGGGGAAGAGACCCAGTACTTC. Translated: CASSPRTGEETQYF.

V gene TRBV7-9 combines with J gene TRBJ2-3; D is possibly TRBD2 (6 bases). V was trimmed by 6 bases and J by 0 bases, leaving 13 bases between them. This CDR3 is built from 15 residues. Germline CDR1 reads SEHNR; CDR2 reads FQNEAQ (reference sequence). DNA for the CDR3: TGTGCCAGCAGTCCTCGGGACTGGAGCACAGATACGCAGTATTTT. Encoded protein: CASSPRDWSTDTQYF.

V gene TRBV9 combines with J gene TRBJ1-6; D not certain. This CDR3 is 16 amino acids long. Germline values: CDR1 SGDLS, CDR2 YYNGEE. With 0 bases removed from V and 10 bases from J, the gap between germline ends came to 17 bases. CDR3 residues: CASSVDVPGARSPLHF. The CDR3 DNA reads as TGTGCCAGCAGCGTAGATGTTCCGGGAGCCCGCTCACCCCTCCACTTT.

The gene calls are TRBV7-9 and TRBJ2-1, with D maybe TRBD1 (5 bases). Germline V lookup: CDR1 SEHNR, CDR2 FQNEAQ (reference sequence). The CDR3 sequence is 14 residues long. Trimming took 5 bases from V and 6 from J, leaving 14 bases between them. CDR3 DNA: TGTGCCAGCAGCCAGGCCACAGGCTTCAATGAGCAGTTCTTC. As protein: CASSQATGFNEQFF.

Comments on this clone: Different DNA sequences within this sample yield the same CDR3. CDR3 protein: CASSRGNTEAFF. The CDR3 DNA follows: TGTGCCAGCAGCAGGGGAAACACTGAAGCTTTCTTT. The chain uses TRBV4-2 and TRBJ1-1, with D tentatively TRBD1 (5 bases). Trimming took 5 bases from V and 2 from J, leaving 6 bases between them. The CDR3 contains 12 residues. CDR1 is LGHNA and CDR2 is YNFKEQ in the germline V gene.